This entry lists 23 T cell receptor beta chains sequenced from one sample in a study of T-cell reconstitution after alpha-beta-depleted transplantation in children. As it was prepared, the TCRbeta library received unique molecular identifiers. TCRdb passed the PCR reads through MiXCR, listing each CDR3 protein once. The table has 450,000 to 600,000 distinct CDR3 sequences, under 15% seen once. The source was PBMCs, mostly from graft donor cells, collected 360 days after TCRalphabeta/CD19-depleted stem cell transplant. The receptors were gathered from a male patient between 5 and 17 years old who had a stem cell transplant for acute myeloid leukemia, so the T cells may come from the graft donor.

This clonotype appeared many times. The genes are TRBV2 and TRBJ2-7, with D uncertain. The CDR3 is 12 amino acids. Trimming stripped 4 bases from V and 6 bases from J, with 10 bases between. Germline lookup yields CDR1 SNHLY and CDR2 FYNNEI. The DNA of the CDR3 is TGTGCCAGCAGTGTCGTAGGGTTCGAGCAGTACTTC. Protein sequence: CASSVVGFEQYF.

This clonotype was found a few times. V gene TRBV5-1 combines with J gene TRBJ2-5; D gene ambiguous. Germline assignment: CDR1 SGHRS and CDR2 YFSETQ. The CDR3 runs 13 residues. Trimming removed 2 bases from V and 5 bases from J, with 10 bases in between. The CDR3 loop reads CASSFTPAETQYF. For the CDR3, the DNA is TGCGCCAGCAGCTTTACTCCGGCGGAGACCCAGTACTTC.

CDR3 loop: CASSLALAGGNEQFF. Written as DNA, the CDR3 is TGTGCCAGCAGCTTAGCCCTAGCGGGAGGCAATGAGCAGTTCTTC. V is TRBV7-2 and J is TRBJ2-1, with 11 bases fitting TRBD2. The junction had 1 base not matched to a gene; V was cut back by 0 bases and J by 6 bases. The germline V gene encodes CDR1 SGHTA and CDR2 FQGNSA. This CDR3 comprises 15 residues.

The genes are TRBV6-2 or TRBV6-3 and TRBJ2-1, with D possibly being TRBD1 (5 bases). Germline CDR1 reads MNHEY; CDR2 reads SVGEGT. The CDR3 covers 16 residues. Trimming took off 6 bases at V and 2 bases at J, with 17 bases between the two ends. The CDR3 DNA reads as TGTGCCAGCAGGGAAAACAGGAGACTCCCCTACAATGAGCAGTTCTTC. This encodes CASRENRRLPYNEQFF.

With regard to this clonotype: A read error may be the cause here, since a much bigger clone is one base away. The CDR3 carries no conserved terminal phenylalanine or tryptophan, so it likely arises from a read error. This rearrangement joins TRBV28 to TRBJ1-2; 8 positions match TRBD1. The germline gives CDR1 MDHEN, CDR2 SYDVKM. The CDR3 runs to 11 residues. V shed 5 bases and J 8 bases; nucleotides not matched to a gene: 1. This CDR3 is CASSHRGGYTS. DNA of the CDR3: TGTGCCAGCAGTCACAGGGGGGGCTACACCTCC.

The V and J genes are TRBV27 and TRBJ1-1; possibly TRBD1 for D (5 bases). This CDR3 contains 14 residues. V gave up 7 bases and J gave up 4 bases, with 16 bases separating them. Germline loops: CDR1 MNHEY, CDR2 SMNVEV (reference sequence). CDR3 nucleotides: TGTGCCAGCACCGCGAGCCTGGGGGTCACTGAAGCTTTCTTT. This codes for CASTASLGVTEAFF.

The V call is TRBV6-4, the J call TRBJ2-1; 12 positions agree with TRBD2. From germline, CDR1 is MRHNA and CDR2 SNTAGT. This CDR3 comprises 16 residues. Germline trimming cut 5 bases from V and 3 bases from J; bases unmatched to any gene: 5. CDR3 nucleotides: TGTGCCAGCAGTACCCGGACTAGCGGGGACTACAATGAGCAGTTCTTC. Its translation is CASSTRTSGDYNEQFF.

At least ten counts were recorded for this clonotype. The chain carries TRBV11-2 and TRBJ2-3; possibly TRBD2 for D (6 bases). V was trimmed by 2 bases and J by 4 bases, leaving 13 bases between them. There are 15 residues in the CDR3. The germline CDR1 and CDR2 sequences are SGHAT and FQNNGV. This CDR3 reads CASSLITSRADTQYF. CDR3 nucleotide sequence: TGTGCCAGCAGCTTAATCACTAGCCGAGCAGATACGCAGTATTTT.

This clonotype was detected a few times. CDR3 residues: CSASGTAFYEQYF. CDR3 nucleotide sequence: TGCAGTGCTAGCGGGACAGCCTTCTACGAGCAGTACTTC. The chain has TRBV20-1 and TRBJ2-7, with 7 bases fitting TRBD1. The CDR3 loop spans 13 amino acids. Per germline, CDR1 DFQATT and CDR2 SNEGSKA (reference sequence). V was pared by 3 bases and J by 3 bases, with 5 bases of the junction left unmatched.

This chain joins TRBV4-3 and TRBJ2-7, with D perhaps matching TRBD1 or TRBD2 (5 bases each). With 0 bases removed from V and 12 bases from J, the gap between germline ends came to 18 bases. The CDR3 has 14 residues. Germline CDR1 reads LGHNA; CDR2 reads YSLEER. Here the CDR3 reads CASSQEEQATGPYF. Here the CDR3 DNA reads TGCGCCAGCAGCCAAGAGGAACAGGCGACGGGACCGTACTTC.

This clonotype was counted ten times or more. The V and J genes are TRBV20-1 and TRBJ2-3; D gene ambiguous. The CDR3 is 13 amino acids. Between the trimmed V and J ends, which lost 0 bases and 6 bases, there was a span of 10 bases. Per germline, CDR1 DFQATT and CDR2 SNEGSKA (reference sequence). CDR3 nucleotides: TGCAGTGCTAGAGATGTCCTGAGGGATACGCAGTATTTT. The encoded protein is CSARDVLRDTQYF.

CDR3 nucleotides: TGTGCCAGCAGCCCCCTAGCGGGAAATAGGAAAAACATTCAGTACTTC. This gives the protein CASSPLAGNRKNIQYF. The J gene is TRBJ2-4, the V gene TRBV11-2; 9 bases align to TRBD2. The trim removed 5 bases at V and 4 bases at J, leaving 9 bases unmatched. The germline gives CDR1 SGHAT, CDR2 FQNNGV. The CDR3 runs 16 residues.

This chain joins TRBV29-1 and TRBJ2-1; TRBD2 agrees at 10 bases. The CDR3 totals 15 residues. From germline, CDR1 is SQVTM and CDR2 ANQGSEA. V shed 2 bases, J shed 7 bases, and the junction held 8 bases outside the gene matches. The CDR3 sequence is CSVELWLAGVNEQFF. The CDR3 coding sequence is TGCAGCGTTGAACTCTGGCTAGCGGGAGTAAATGAGCAGTTCTTC.

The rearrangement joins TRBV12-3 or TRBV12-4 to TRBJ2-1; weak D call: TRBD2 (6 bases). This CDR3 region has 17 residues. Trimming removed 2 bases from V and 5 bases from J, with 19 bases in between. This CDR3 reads CASSLSSGPKTHNEQFF. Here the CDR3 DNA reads TGTGCCAGCAGTTTATCGAGCGGGCCAAAGACCCACAATGAGCAGTTCTTC.

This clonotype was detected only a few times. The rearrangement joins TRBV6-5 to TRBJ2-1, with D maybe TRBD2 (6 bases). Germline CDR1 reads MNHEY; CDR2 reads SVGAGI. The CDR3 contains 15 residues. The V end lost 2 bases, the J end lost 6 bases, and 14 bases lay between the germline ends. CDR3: CASSYESRRANEQFF. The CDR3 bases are TGTGCCAGCAGTTACGAAAGTAGGAGGGCCAATGAGCAGTTCTTC.

CDR3 in DNA: TGTGCCAGCAGGTCTCAGGGGGCGGGGGAAAAACTGTTTTTT. It translates to CASRSQGAGEKLFF. This chain links TRBV12-3 or TRBV12-4 with TRBJ1-4; TRBD1 matches 8 bases. The junction had 8 bases not matched to a gene; V was cut back by 6 bases and J by 8 bases. The CDR3 has 14 residues.

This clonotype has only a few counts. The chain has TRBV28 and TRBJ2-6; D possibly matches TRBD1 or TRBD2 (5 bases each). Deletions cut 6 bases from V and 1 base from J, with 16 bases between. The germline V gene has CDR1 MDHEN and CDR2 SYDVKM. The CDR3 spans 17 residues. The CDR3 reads CASRQRGPPSGANVLTF. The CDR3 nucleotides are TGTGCCAGCAGGCAGAGGGGTCCTCCTTCTGGGGCCAACGTCCTGACTTTC.

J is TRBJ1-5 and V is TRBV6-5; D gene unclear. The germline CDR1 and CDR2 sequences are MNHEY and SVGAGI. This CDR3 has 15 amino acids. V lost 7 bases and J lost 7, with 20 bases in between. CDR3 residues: CASTQGTPREQPQHF. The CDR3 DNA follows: TGTGCCAGCACCCAAGGAACGCCGCGGGAGCAGCCCCAGCATTTT.

The CDR3 DNA is TGTGCCAGCAGTTTCGGGGGGTCGGGCAATCAGCCCCAGCATTTT. The encoded protein is CASSFGGSGNQPQHF. The chain couples TRBV28 to TRBJ1-5, with D perhaps TRBD1 (5 bases). Germline V CDR1 and CDR2: MDHEN, SYDVKM. V lost 3 bases and J 2 bases, leaving 11 bases between the germline ends. This CDR3 has 15 residues.

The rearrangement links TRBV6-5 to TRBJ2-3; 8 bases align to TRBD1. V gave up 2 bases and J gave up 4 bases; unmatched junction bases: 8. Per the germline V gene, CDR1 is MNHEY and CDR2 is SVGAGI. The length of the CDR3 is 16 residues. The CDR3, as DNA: TGTGCCAGCAGTTACCAGCGGACAGGGTGGGCAGATACGCAGTATTTT. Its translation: CASSYQRTGWADTQYF.

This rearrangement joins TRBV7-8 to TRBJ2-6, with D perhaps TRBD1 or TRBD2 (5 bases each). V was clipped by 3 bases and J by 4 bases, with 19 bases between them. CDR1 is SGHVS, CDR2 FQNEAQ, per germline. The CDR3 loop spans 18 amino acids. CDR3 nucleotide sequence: TGTGCCAGCAGCTTTGGACGTCGGGGACCTTCCGGGGCCAACGTCCTGACTTTC. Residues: CASSFGRRGPSGANVLTF.

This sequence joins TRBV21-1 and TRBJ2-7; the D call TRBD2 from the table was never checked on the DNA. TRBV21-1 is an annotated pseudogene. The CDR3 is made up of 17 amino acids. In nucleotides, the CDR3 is TGTGCCAGCAGCGCCGACCCTAGCGGGATGATCACCTACGAGCAGTACTTC. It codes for CASSADPSGMITYEQYF.

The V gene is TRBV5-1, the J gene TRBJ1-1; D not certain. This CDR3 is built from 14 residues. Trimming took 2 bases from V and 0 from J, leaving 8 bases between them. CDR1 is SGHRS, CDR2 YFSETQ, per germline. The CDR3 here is CASSLSVLNTEAFF. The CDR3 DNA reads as TGCGCCAGCAGCTTATCAGTTCTGAACACTGAAGCTTTCTTT.